The source of this T cell receptor beta chain is a study of T cells in Graves' hyperthyroidism and ophthalmopathy. Study observations and caveats: Ophthalmopathy prediction by the model preceded onset by a median roughly 6 months.

Patients aged 18 to 65 with hyperthyroidism were newly diagnosed, with duration under 2 months. A few counts support this clonotype. Its antigen is not known. There are 16 residues in the CDR3. Trimming cost V 0 bases and J 4 bases; bases outside gene matches: 7. Per the germline V gene, CDR1 is MNHNS and CDR2 is SASEGT. What was amplified from RNA transcripts were TCR beta CDR3 regions. The HTBI primer set drove a first-round RT-PCR of the TCR CDR3. Each CDR3 protein gets one entry after TCRdb re-called the multiplex PCR reads with MiXCR. Of fewer than 900,000 distinct CDR3 sequences in the sample, 18% were seen once.

The sequence came from a woman aged 50 to 65 with Graves' hyperthyroidism that later progressed to Graves' ophthalmopathy. Specimen: blood. The chain uses TRBV6-1 and TRBJ1-2; the match to TRBD1 covers 8 bases. The CDR3 coding sequence is TGTGCCAGCAGTGAAGCGCCGGACAGGGCTCGCTATGGCTACACCTTC. It translates to CASSEAPDRARYGYTF.